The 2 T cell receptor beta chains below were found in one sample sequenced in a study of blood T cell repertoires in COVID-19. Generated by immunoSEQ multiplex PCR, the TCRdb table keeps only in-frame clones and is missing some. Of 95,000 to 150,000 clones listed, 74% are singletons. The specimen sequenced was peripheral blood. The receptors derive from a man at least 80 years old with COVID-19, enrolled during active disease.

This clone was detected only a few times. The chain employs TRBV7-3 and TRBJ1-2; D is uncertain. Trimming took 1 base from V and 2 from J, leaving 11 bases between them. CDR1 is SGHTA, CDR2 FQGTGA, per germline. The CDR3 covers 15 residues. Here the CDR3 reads CASSLNPTENYGYTF. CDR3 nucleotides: TGTGCCAGCAGCTTAAATCCCACAGAAAACTATGGCTACACCTTC.

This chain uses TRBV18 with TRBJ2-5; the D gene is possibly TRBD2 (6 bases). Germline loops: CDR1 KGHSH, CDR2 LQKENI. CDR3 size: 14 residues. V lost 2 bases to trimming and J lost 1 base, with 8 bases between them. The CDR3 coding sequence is TGTGCCAGCTCACCAACCGGGAGCCAAGAGACCCAGTACTTC. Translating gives CASSPTGSQETQYF.